The 20 T cell receptor beta chains presented below share a single source sample, sequenced in a study of a mutant IDH1 vaccine in newly diagnosed glioma. Clones were sequenced by immunoSEQ multiplex PCR, and TCRdb holds only the in-frame ones, with some missing. Here the sample spans approximately 61,000 clones, under 90% being singletons. Which antigens these TCRs recognize remains unknown. This sample's time point: week 11, during vaccination. In the vaccine, a single dose held 300 ug of the mutant IDH1 20-mer peptide, along with topical imiquimod. Sequencing used PBMCs, obtained from a glioma patient whose treatment included an IDH1 peptide vaccine. The receptor set was obtained from a man in his fifties or sixties with glioma.

V is TRBV7-2 and J is TRBJ1-6; TRBD1 is a possible D gene (5 bases). With 0 bases removed from V and 15 bases from J, the gap between germline ends came to 24 bases. CDR3 length: 17 amino acids. Germline-derived CDR1 and CDR2 are SGHTA and FQGNSA. In DNA, the CDR3 is TGTGCCAGCAGCTTAGCGCAAGGGACCCCGGTAGGTGACCGCCTCCACTTT. Translation: CASSLAQGTPVGDRLHF.

The chain has TRBV7-2 and TRBJ1-5; 7 positions match TRBD1. This CDR3 region has 15 residues. With 3 bases clipped from V and 3 bases from J, the junction kept 5 bases outside the gene matches. Per the germline V gene, CDR1 is SGHTA and CDR2 is FQGNSA. DNA for the CDR3: TGTGCCAGCAGCTTTGCAGGGGGGTTCAATCAGCCCCAGCATTTT. Its translation: CASSFAGGFNQPQHF. Full variable domain (outside the CDR3, taken from reference TRBV7-2 and TRBJ1-5): GAGVSQSPSNKVTEKGKDVELRCDPISGHTALYWYRQSLGQGLEFLIYFQGNSAPDKSGLPSDRFSAERTGGSVSTLTIQRTQQEDSAVYLCASSFAGGFNQPQHFGDGTRLSIL.

About this clone: Mismatch with germline at one junction end may stem from a read error. The chain combines TRBV4-1 with TRBJ2-1; 14 positions agree with TRBD2. Germline values: CDR1 MGHRA, CDR2 YSYEKL. The CDR3 has 14 residues. The CDR3 coding sequence is TGCGCCAGCAGCCAAGAGGGGACTAGCGGGAGCAGGCTCTTC. Protein product: CASSQEGTSGSRLF.

This clone was counted a few times. The chain couples TRBV7-9 to TRBJ2-1, with 7 bases lining up with TRBD2. The CDR3 consists of 17 residues. The V segment lost 0 bases and the J segment 11 bases; nucleotides outside the gene matches: 16. Germline V gene data show CDR1 as SEHNR and CDR2 as FQNEAQ (reference sequence). CDR3: CASSLAKDARDYSKQFF. The CDR3 nucleotides are TGTGCCAGCAGCTTAGCGAAGGATGCTCGGGACTATTCGAAGCAGTTCTTC.

This clone was counted only a few times. DNA of the CDR3: TGTGCCAGCAGTAACCCACCCGATGGCTACAATGAGCAGTTCTTC. This codes for CASSNPPDGYNEQFF. This chain uses TRBV6-5 with TRBJ2-1; D unclear. The CDR3 is 15 residues long. V was trimmed by 5 bases and J by 3 bases, leaving 14 bases between them. CDR1 is MNHEY, CDR2 SVGAGI, per germline.

In nucleotides, the CDR3 is TGTGCCATCAGTGAGGAATTTACCGGGACAGGGGTTAATGAAAAACTGTTTTTT. Translation: CAISEEFTGTGVNEKLFF. V and J are TRBV10-3 and TRBJ1-4, with 10 bases fitting TRBD1. With V trimmed by 2 bases and J by 4 bases, 10 bases remained unmatched. Germline V lookup: CDR1 ENHRY, CDR2 SYGVKD. There are 18 residues in the CDR3.

V gene TRBV2 combines with J gene TRBJ2-5; a weak D match, TRBD1 (6 bases). V lost 10 bases and J 0 bases, leaving 9 bases between the germline ends. The CDR3 totals 12 residues. CDR1 SNHLY and CDR2 FYNNEI come from the germline V gene. This chain's CDR3 is CATKGDQETQYF. CDR3 in DNA: TGTGCCACAAAGGGGGACCAAGAGACCCAGTACTTC.

The V call is TRBV5-4, the J call TRBJ2-7; 10 bases align to TRBD2. The ends lost 4 bases at V and 4 bases at J; junction bases unmatched: 5. The CDR3 runs to 14 residues. The V gene's germline CDR1 is SGHNT and CDR2 YYREEE (reference sequence). This CDR3 reads CASSPAGGSYEQYF. As DNA, the CDR3 is TGTGCCAGCAGCCCAGCGGGGGGGTCGTACGAGCAGTACTTC.

The chain recombines TRBV4-1 with TRBJ1-2; unclear D gene. Trimming removed 0 bases from V and 5 bases from J, with 7 bases in between. The CDR3 has 13 amino acids. From germline, CDR1 is MGHRA and CDR2 YSYEKL. CDR3 in amino acids: CASSQEVTYGYTF. CDR3 nucleotides: TGCGCCAGCAGCCAAGAGGTCACGTATGGCTACACCTTC.

The CDR3 DNA is TGTGCCAGCAGCCCCACGGGGGTCTACGAGCAGTACTTC. Its translation is CASSPTGVYEQYF. V gene TRBV11-3 combines with J gene TRBJ2-7; maybe TRBD2 (6 bases). The germline V and J ends were trimmed by 5 bases and 3 bases, with 11 bases remaining between them. From germline, CDR1 is SGHNT and CDR2 YENEEA. The CDR3 totals 13 residues.

J is TRBJ2-4 and V is TRBV7-2; D remains ambiguous. This CDR3 contains 11 residues. The ends were cut back, 5 bases at V and 11 bases at J, with 10 bases in the middle. The V gene's germline CDR1 is SGHTA and CDR2 FQGNSA. The DNA of the CDR3 is TGTGCCAGCAGCACCAGGACGGTTCAGTACTTC. Translation gives CASSTRTVQYF.

This clone was observed a handful of times. The chain links TRBV10-3 to TRBJ1-5; D remains unclear. The CDR3 has 12 residues. V lost 1 base, J lost 5 bases, and 3 bases lay in between. Per the germline V gene, CDR1 is ENHRY and CDR2 is SYGVKD. The CDR3 DNA is TGTGCCATCAGTGAGTTGGATCAGCCCCAGCATTTT. Amino acids: CAISELDQPQHF.

This clone was counted once. The chain couples TRBV18 to TRBJ2-7; perhaps D is TRBD1 or TRBD2 (6 bases each). The CDR3 loop spans 15 amino acids. Germline assignment: CDR1 KGHSH and CDR2 LQKENI. V was cut by 3 bases and J by 3 bases, with 15 bases left in between. CDR3 in DNA: TGTGCCAGCTCACCGACAGGCGGGGCGGGCTACGAGCAGTACTTC. Protein: CASSPTGGAGYEQYF.

The V call is TRBV20-1, the J call TRBJ1-1; D not resolved. Germline CDR1 DFQATT, CDR2 SNEGSKA (reference sequence). Trimming removed 5 bases from V and 7 bases from J, with 11 bases in between. This CDR3 is built from 11 residues. The CDR3 is CSAEAGYEAFF. CDR3 nucleotide sequence: TGCAGTGCTGAGGCAGGCTATGAAGCTTTCTTT.

The chain joins TRBV5-4 to TRBJ2-5, with D possibly TRBD1 on 6 matching bases. The CDR3 runs 15 residues. The germline V gene has CDR1 SGHNT and CDR2 YYREEE (reference sequence). V lost 3 bases, J lost 5 bases, and 17 bases lay in between. The CDR3 loop is CASSSGQPWGETQYF. CDR3 in DNA: TGTGCCAGCAGCTCCGGACAGCCGTGGGGGGAGACCCAGTACTTC.

V is TRBV19 and J is TRBJ1-2; the D is unclear. Germline-derived CDR1 and CDR2 are LNHDA and SQIVND (reference sequence). V lost 4 bases and J 8 bases, leaving 17 bases between the germline ends. The CDR3 covers 14 residues. Here the CDR3 DNA reads TGTGCCAGTAGTAGGGATCCGGGGAGGAGGGGCTACACCTTC. This translates into CASSRDPGRRGYTF. The complete variable domain, with remaining parts taken from reference TRBV19 and TRBJ1-2, reads DGGITQSPKYLFRKEGQNVTLSCEQNLNHDAMYWYRQDPGQGLRLIYYSQIVNDFQKGDIAEGYSVSREKKESFPLTVTSAQKNPTAFYLCASSRDPGRRGYTFGSGTRLTVV.

V and J are TRBV29-1 and TRBJ1-2, with 10 bases lining up with TRBD1. V lost 6 bases and J lost 10; bases outside the gene matches: 14. CDR1 is SQVTM and CDR2 is ANQGSEA in the germline V gene. There are 14 residues in the CDR3. The CDR3 loop is CSVRSGTGESSYTF. As DNA, the CDR3 is TGCAGCGTACGCTCCGGGACAGGGGAATCGTCCTACACCTTC.

V is TRBV7-9 and J is TRBJ2-3, with a weak D call TRBD1 (6 bases). CDR1 is SEHNR, CDR2 FQNEAQ, per germline (reference sequence). The CDR3 has 14 amino acids. V lost 4 bases, J lost 2 bases, and 10 bases lay in between. Written as DNA, the CDR3 is TGTGCCAGCAGCTACGGACAGACCACAGATACGCAGTATTTT. Translating gives CASSYGQTTDTQYF.

CDR3 sequence: CASSYSGAGYTF. CDR3 in DNA: TGTGCCAGCAGTTACTCGGGGGCCGGCTACACCTTC. The gene calls are TRBV6-5 and TRBJ1-2; D is perhaps TRBD1 (6 bases). Trimming stripped 0 bases from V and 8 bases from J, with 7 bases between. Germline CDR1 is MNHEY and CDR2 is SVGAGI. The CDR3 contains 12 residues.

The rearrangement links TRBV10-3 to TRBJ2-7, with D maybe TRBD2 (6 bases). Trimming pared 4 bases from V and 6 bases from J, leaving 19 bases between. In germline, CDR1 is ENHRY, CDR2 SYGVKD. The CDR3 is 15 residues long. The CDR3 DNA follows: TGTGCCATCAGTGGGGCTGGAGGGACCGCTGGCGAGCAGTACTTC. It translates to CAISGAGGTAGEQYF.